The rows below give T cell receptor beta chains drawn from one sample of a study of radiation and T cells in renal cell carcinoma. Some clones are missing from TCRdb's copy, which holds only in-frame ones; the method was immunoSEQ multiplex PCR. The sample carries about 150,000 clones, roughly 90% recorded once. Here the sequenced sample was blood, taken from a patient whose treatment included radiotherapy and nephrectomy. Receptors were obtained from a woman between 50 and 59 years old with renal cell carcinoma. CDR3s include the opening cysteine and the closing phenylalanine or tryptophan. D genes are given only for firm matches. Clone size is not always given. Where it is, it says once, few, many or a class for expanded clones.

>-|TRBV5-1|-|TRBJ1-1|14
TGCGCCAGCAGCCAATCTACAGGGAGCACTGAAGCTTTCTTT
CASSQSTGSTEAFF
>-|TRBV5-1|-|TRBJ1-1|17
TGCGCCAGCAGCCCCTACCTCGGAGCCGGGGCGAACACTGAAGCTTTCTTT
CASSPYLGAGANTEAFF
>-|TRBV6-5|-|TRBJ2-7|15
TGTGCCAGCAGCCGTCGACAGGCGTCTACCTACGAGCAGTACTTC
CASSRRQASTYEQYF
>TRBD1|TRBV6-5|once|TRBJ2-3|15
TGTGCCAGCAGTCTCCAGGGGGTAACAGCAGATACGCAGTATTTT
CASSLQGVTADTQYF
>-|TRBV9|-|TRBJ1-4|14
TGTGCCAGCAGCGTAGCCAGGGAAGGGGAAAAACTGTTTTTT
CASSVAREGEKLFF
>TRBD1|TRBV5-1|-|TRBJ1-1|14
TGCGCCAGCAGCGGGGGGACAGTGAACACTGAAGCTTTCTTT
CASSGGTVNTEAFF
>-|TRBV6-5|once|TRBJ2-2|15
TGTGCCAGCACCCCACGGGGAGGTTACACCGGGGAGCTGTTTTTT
CASTPRGGYTGELFF
>TRBD2|TRBV18|-|TRBJ2-5|15
TGTGCCAGCTCACCTATTGCGGGGGGACAAGAGACCCAGTACTTC
CASSPIAGGQETQYF
>-|TRBV19|once|TRBJ2-5|15
TGTGCCAGTAGTATAACCGGCGTAAGCCAAGAGACCCAGTACTTC
CASSITGVSQETQYF
>-|TRBV5-8|few|TRBJ1-5|15
TGTGCCAGCAGCTTTTCACCGCCTGGAGGACAGCCCCAGCATTTT
CASSFSPPGGQPQHF
>-|TRBV7-3|-|TRBJ1-1|13
TGTGCCAGCAGCCGATATCAGAACACTGAAGCTTTCTTT
CASSRYQNTEAFF
>-|TRBV25-1|-|TRBJ1-3|15
TGTGCCAGCAGTGAAAGCCAGCTCTCTGGAAACACCATATATTTT
CASSESQLSGNTIYF
>TRBD1|TRBV12-5|once|TRBJ2-1|15
TGTGCTAGTGTAGGTCAGGACAGGTCTGACAATGAGCAGTTCTTC
CASVGQDRSDNEQFF
>-|TRBV4-3|once|TRBJ2-5|14
TGCGCCAGCAGCCAAGATTCGGGGGTTGAGACCCAGTACTTC
CASSQDSGVETQYF
>-|TRBV6-6|-|TRBJ1-5|15
TGTGCCAGCACTTTGGACGGCCTTAGCAATCAGCCCCAGCATTTT
CASTLDGLSNQPQHF
>TRBD1|TRBV7-7|-|TRBJ2-2|15
TGTGCTAGCAGCCCCGGGACAGGGAACACCGGGGAGCTGTTTTTT
CASSPGTGNTGELFF
>-|TRBV6-1|once|TRBJ2-2|13
TGTGCCAGCAGTGAAGAGGGGATCGGGGAGCTGTTTTTT
CASSEEGIGELFF
>-|TRBV7-3|-|TRBJ2-2|13
TGTGCCAGCAGCTTAAATTGGGACCCCAGGGTGTTTTTT
CASSLNWDPRVFF
>-|TRBV7-7|few|TRBJ1-3|12
TGTGCTAGCAGCTTCCGCAGAAACACCATATATTTT
CASSFRRNTIYF
>-|TRBV7-2|few|TRBJ1-2|12
TGTGCCAGCAGCCCCGACGGTTATGGCTACACCTTC
CASSPDGYGYTF
>-|TRBV11-3|-|TRBJ2-1|13
TGTGCCAGCAGCCCGGAGAAATACAATGAGCAGTTCTTC
CASSPEKYNEQFF
>-|TRBV7-6|-|TRBJ2-3|16
TGTGCCAGCAGCTTAGCGTGGAAACAGGTTGGAGATACGCAGTATTTT
CASSLAWKQVGDTQYF
>TRBD2|TRBV4-2|few|TRBJ2-1|19
TGTGCCAGCAGCCCACTTGGAGGCGGGGGGATTAGATCCTACAATGAGCAGTTCTTC
CASSPLGGGGIRSYNEQFF
>TRBD2|TRBV7-9|few|TRBJ2-5|14
TGTGCCAGCAGCGCTCGGACAGCGGGGGACACCCAGTACTTC
CASSARTAGDTQYF
>-|TRBV5-1|-|TRBJ1-5|15
TGCGCCAGCAGCTTATCTGACAGTAGCAATCAGCCCCAGCATTTT
CASSLSDSSNQPQHF
>TRBD2|TRBV10-3|-|TRBJ2-5|15
TGTGCCATCGGGACTAGCGGGTCGAGCCAAGAGACCCAGTACTTC
CAIGTSGSSQETQYF
>-|TRBV7-8|-|TRBJ1-2|12
TGTGCCAGCAGCCCCGGAAACTATGGCTACACCTTC
CASSPGNYGYTF
>-|TRBV5-6|-|TRBJ1-1|14
TGTGCCAGCAGCTTGCAGGGTAGCAACACTGAGGCTTTCTTT
CASSLQGSNTEAFF
>-|TRBV7-9|-|TRBJ2-1|16
TGTGCCAGCAGCTTAGTGGGCAGGTACGAGGTCAATGAGCAGTTCTTC
CASSLVGRYEVNEQFF
>TRBD1|TRBV7-9|-|TRBJ1-1|15
TGTGCCAGCATTAAAGGGGGCAGCAAGACCACTGAAGCTTTCTTT
CASIKGGSKTTEAFF
>-|TRBV9|-|TRBJ1-3|13
TGTGCCAGCAGCTCCCTCTCTGGAAACACCATATATTTT
CASSSLSGNTIYF
>-|TRBV2|-|TRBJ2-5|15
TGTGCCAGCAGTGAATTAGGGGGGGGACTAGAGACCCAGTACTTC
CASSELGGGLETQYF
>-|TRBV6-5|-|TRBJ1-4|14
TGTGCCAGCAGACAAAACCCAACTAATGAAAAACTGTTTTTT
CASRQNPTNEKLFF